This is a list of T cell receptor beta chains from one sample in a study of a mutant IDH1 vaccine in newly diagnosed glioma. For these receptors, no antigen is known. The table came from immunoSEQ multiplex PCR; TCRdb's copy has only in-frame clones and leaves some out. The sample holds nearly 50,000 clones, 70% to 85% seen once. Sequencing was performed on PBMCs, taken from a glioma patient whose treatment included an IDH1 peptide vaccine. The receptors here all came from a young woman with glioma. Some clones in this sample may be carry-over from other donors' samples. Both conserved end residues are part of each CDR3.

V gene	J gene	CDR3 protein
TRBV27	TRBJ2-5	CASSPEQGWETQYF
TRBV30	TRBJ2-7	CAWNKGREQYF
TRBV19	TRBJ1-5	CASSQGGNRQPQHF
TRBV5-3	TRBJ1-5	CARSLRQGNQPQHF
TRBV7-9	TRBJ1-1	CASSLAPTAEAFF
TRBV5-4	TRBJ2-5	CASSSGGRWTQYF
TRBV5-1	TRBJ2-7	CASSFWRDGAYEQYF
TRBV4-1	TRBJ2-7	CASSPQEGGGSYEQYF
TRBV19	TRBJ2-2	CASSIIAGNGELFF
TRBV7-2	TRBJ2-6	CASSLWAGGSGANVLTF
TRBV7-2	TRBJ1-2	CASSLAGGAIRRYGYTF
TRBV4-2	TRBJ1-1	CASSQDSPKLFF
TRBV15	TRBJ2-1	CATSRDRLAGVGEQFF
TRBV19	TRBJ2-7	CASSWDGTYEQYF